The 24 T cell receptor beta chains listed next were all sequenced from one sample in a study of cytomegalovirus exposure and HLA in healthy donors. A multiplex PCR was run with 60 Vbeta primers and 13 Jbeta primers. Using immunoSEQ multiplex PCR, the repertoire was profiled, and TCRdb retains in-frame clones only, with some absent. This table holds roughly 160,000 clones, around 64% found once. Sequencing used PBMCs. These receptors were obtained from a woman aged 25 to 45 in good health and CMV-seronegative.

The chain is built from TRBV7-9 and TRBJ2-7, with D possibly being TRBD2 (5 bases). The germline gives CDR1 SEHNR, CDR2 FQNEAQ (reference sequence). With 6 bases removed from V and 3 bases from J, the gap between germline ends came to 12 bases. The CDR3 consists of 13 residues. CDR3 nucleotides: TGTGCCAGCAGTCTGGTGGAGGTCTACGAGCAGTACTTC. This codes for CASSLVEVYEQYF. Based on the CDR3 plus reference TRBV7-9 and TRBJ2-7, the full variable domain is DTGVSQNPRHKITKRGQNVTFRCDPISEHNRLYWYRQTLGQGPEFLTYFQNEAQLEKSRLLSDRFSAERPKGSFSTLEIQRTEQGDSAMYLCASSLVEVYEQYFGPGTRLTVT.

The gene calls are TRBV4-3 and TRBJ1-5; the D gene is possibly TRBD1 (6 bases). V was cut by 0 bases and J by 7 bases, with 13 bases left in between. CDR1 is LGHNA and CDR2 is YSLEER in the germline V gene. CDR3 size: 15 residues. The CDR3 DNA sequence: TGCGCCAGCAGCCAAGATTGGCGGGGGCCCCAGCCCCAGCATTTT. Translated, it gives CASSQDWRGPQPQHF.

This rearrangement joins TRBV11-2 to TRBJ2-5; TRBD2 agrees at 8 bases. The CDR3 loop spans 16 amino acids. The J segment lost 4 bases and the V segment lost 6 bases, leaving 13 bases of the junction unmatched. Germline V gene data show CDR1 as SGHAT and CDR2 as FQNNGV. DNA of the CDR3: TGTGCCAGCAGAGCCGTACGGGGGGGTAATTTAGAGACCCAGTACTTC. It yields the protein CASRAVRGGNLETQYF.

The J gene is TRBJ1-6, the V gene TRBV5-1, with D maybe TRBD1 (5 bases). Trimming shortened V by 0 bases and J by 5 bases, and 6 bases separated the two germline ends. The CDR3 runs to 14 residues. CDR1 and CDR2 from the germline V gene are SGHRS and YFSETQ. CDR3 nucleotide sequence: TGCGCCAGCAGCTTGGGGGGGGATAATTCACCCCTCCACTTT. This codes for CASSLGGDNSPLHF.

The chain is built from TRBV6-6 and TRBJ1-5; 8 bases map to TRBD1. V gave up 7 bases and J gave up 4 bases; unmatched junction bases: 6. The CDR3 sequence is 14 residues long. The germline V gene encodes CDR1 MNHNY and CDR2 SVGAGI (reference sequence). CDR3 DNA sequence: TGTGCCAGCACCCCCTGGACAGGGAATCAGCCCCAGCATTTT. Residues: CASTPWTGNQPQHF.

The chain has TRBV6-6 and TRBJ2-2, with 10 bases matching TRBD1. V was pared by 5 bases and J by 4 bases, with 1 base of the junction left unmatched. Germline V gives CDR1 MNHNY, CDR2 SVGAGI (reference sequence). This CDR3 spans 14 amino acids. The CDR3 here is CASSRTGGTGELFF. CDR3 nucleotides: TGTGCCAGCAGTAGGACAGGGGGCACCGGGGAGCTGTTTTTT.

J is TRBJ2-2 and V is TRBV18; perhaps TRBD1 as D (5 bases). V was pared by 5 bases and J by 4 bases, with 17 bases between. Germline V CDR1 and CDR2: KGHSH, LQKENI. This CDR3 region has 16 residues. The CDR3 region has the DNA TGTGCCAGCTCAAAGGCGGCAGGACATTCCACCGGGGAGCTGTTTTTT. This gives the protein CASSKAAGHSTGELFF.

The rearrangement uses TRBV12-5 and TRBJ2-1; 9 nucleotides agree with TRBD1. CDR3 size: 14 residues. The V gene's germline CDR1 is LGHNT and CDR2 FRNRAP. Trimming took 7 bases from V and 4 from J; bases not matched to a gene: 5. For the CDR3, the DNA is TGTGCTAGTGTCCCGGGACAGGGTTACAATGAGCAGTTCTTC. As protein: CASVPGQGYNEQFF.

The chain is built from TRBV4-2 and TRBJ1-1; unclear D gene. Germline V CDR1 and CDR2: LGHNA, YNFKEQ. V was clipped by 4 bases and J by 3 bases, with 15 bases between them. This CDR3 has 15 residues. For the CDR3, the DNA is TGTGCCAGCAGCCCCCATTTCTCCACGGACACTGAAGCTTTCTTT. Protein product: CASSPHFSTDTEAFF.

V gene TRBV6-5 combines with J gene TRBJ2-5; TRBD2 matches 7 bases. Germline V gives CDR1 MNHEY, CDR2 SVGAGI. This CDR3 spans 12 amino acids. Germline trimming cut 9 bases from V and 1 base from J; bases unmatched to any gene: 2. The CDR3: CASTSAQETQYF. CDR3 DNA: TGTGCCAGTACTAGCGCCCAAGAGACCCAGTACTTC.

The chain carries TRBV5-1 and TRBJ2-1; D possibly corresponds to TRBD2 (5 bases). Germline loops: CDR1 SGHRS, CDR2 YFSETQ. The CDR3 consists of 18 residues. Trimming took off 4 bases at V and 0 bases at J, with 20 bases between the two ends. This CDR3 reads CASSQIRIASSSYNEQFF. The CDR3 region has the DNA TGCGCCAGCAGCCAAATAAGGATAGCGTCGAGCTCCTACAATGAGCAGTTCTTC.

V gene TRBV28 combines with J gene TRBJ1-5; weak D call: TRBD1 (6 bases). Trimming stripped 7 bases from V and 6 bases from J, with 16 bases between. Germline values: CDR1 MDHEN, CDR2 SYDVKM. The CDR3 sequence is 14 residues long. As DNA, the CDR3 is TGTGCCAGCAAGGTTTACAGGGAAGGTCAGCCCCAGCATTTT. Translated: CASKVYREGQPQHF.

The chain links TRBV7-8 to TRBJ2-7, with D possibly TRBD1 on 5 matching bases. The V end was cut by 6 bases, the J end by 2 bases, with 14 bases between. This CDR3 contains 14 residues. The germline gives CDR1 SGHVS, CDR2 FQNEAQ. The CDR3 protein is CASRRKQDTYEQYF. DNA for the CDR3: TGTGCCAGCAGACGGAAACAGGACACCTACGAGCAGTACTTC.

This clone was picked up one time. The chain's CDR3 is CASRVGANQGNEQFF. DNA for the CDR3: TGTGCCAGTCGGGTAGGGGCTAACCAGGGGAATGAGCAGTTCTTC. This rearrangement joins TRBV2 to TRBJ2-1, with D maybe TRBD1 (6 bases). Germline values: CDR1 SNHLY, CDR2 FYNNEI. Trimming took 9 bases from V and 7 from J, leaving 22 bases between them. The CDR3 contains 15 residues.

The rearrangement uses TRBV6-1 and TRBJ2-5, with 10 bases fitting TRBD2. The CDR3 covers 15 residues. V dropped 2 bases and J dropped 5; count of bases not matched to a gene: 5. In germline, CDR1 is MNHNS, CDR2 SASEGT. The DNA of the CDR3 is TGTGCCAGCAGTGAACCAGGACTAGCGGCGGAGACCCAGTACTTC. Its protein is CASSEPGLAAETQYF.

The genes are TRBV11-2 and TRBJ2-1; D gene unclear. Germline CDR1 and CDR2: SGHAT and FQNNGV. Trimming stripped 1 base from V and 4 bases from J, with 5 bases between. The CDR3 runs 13 residues. The CDR3: CASSLGGYNEQFF. For the CDR3, the DNA is TGTGCCAGCAGCTTAGGCGGATACAATGAGCAGTTCTTC.

J is TRBJ2-2 and V is TRBV5-1; D is uncertain. The CDR3 is made up of 13 amino acids. Germline values: CDR1 SGHRS, CDR2 YFSETQ. Between the trimmed V and J ends, which lost 0 bases and 4 bases, there was a span of 4 bases. CDR3 in DNA: TGCGCCAGCAGCTTGGGGAGCACCGGGGAGCTGTTTTTT. Translation gives CASSLGSTGELFF. The whole variable domain, remainder taken from reference TRBV5-1 and TRBJ2-2, is KAGVTQTPRYLIKTRGQQVTLSCSPISGHRSVSWYQQTPGQGLQFLFEYFSETQRNKGNFPGRFSGRQFSNSRSEMNVSTLELGDSALYLCASSLGSTGELFFGEGSRLTVL.

The chain employs TRBV13 and TRBJ1-1; D uncertain. This CDR3 comprises 13 residues. Trimming stripped 5 bases from V and 3 bases from J, with 10 bases between. Germline values: CDR1 PRHDT, CDR2 FYEKMQ (reference sequence). CDR3 coding DNA: TGTGCCAGCAGCCCGACTGCTTACACTGAAGCTTTCTTT. This translates into CASSPTAYTEAFF.

This clone has only one observation. This chain uses TRBV2 with TRBJ2-2, with D perhaps matching TRBD2 (6 bases). The germline gives CDR1 SNHLY, CDR2 FYNNEI. Trimming cost V 4 bases and J 0 bases, with 9 bases left between them. The CDR3 totals 15 residues. This chain's CDR3 is CASSVGTPNTGELFF. The CDR3 DNA sequence: TGTGCCAGCAGTGTCGGGACTCCGAACACCGGGGAGCTGTTTTTT. Complete variable domain (other parts from reference TRBV2 and TRBJ2-2): EPEVTQTPSHQVTQMGQEVILRCVPISNHLYFYWYRQILGQKVEFLVSFYNNEISEKSEIFDDQFSVERPDGSNFTLKIRSTKLEDSAMYFCASSVGTPNTGELFFGEGSRLTVL.

The J gene is TRBJ2-1, the V gene TRBV5-1; TRBD2 matches at 10 bases. Germline trimming cut 5 bases from V and 4 bases from J; bases unmatched to any gene: 9. Germline V gene data show CDR1 as SGHRS and CDR2 as YFSETQ. The CDR3 spans 16 residues. CDR3 in amino acids: CASSSLAGVTYNEQFF. The CDR3 DNA reads TGCGCCAGCAGTTCCCTAGCGGGGGTTACATACAATGAGCAGTTCTTC.

This clone has a handful of counts. The genes are TRBV19 and TRBJ1-2; 10 bases align to TRBD1. Germline loops: CDR1 LNHDA, CDR2 SQIVND (reference sequence). The CDR3 runs to 16 residues. V gave up 5 bases and J gave up 4 bases; unmatched junction bases: 10. Written as DNA, the CDR3 is TGTGCCAGTAGTTTAATCGGGACAGGGGCCGTCTATGGCTACACCTTC. It translates to CASSLIGTGAVYGYTF.

This clone came up a few times. This chain joins TRBV5-1 and TRBJ1-4; TRBD1 is a possible D gene (6 bases). The V end was cut by 0 bases, the J end by 5 bases, with 11 bases between. The CDR3 contains 15 residues. Per the germline V gene, CDR1 is SGHRS and CDR2 is YFSETQ. The CDR3 sequence is CASSLEDSSNEKLFF. The CDR3 DNA reads TGCGCCAGCAGCTTGGAGGACAGCTCGAATGAAAAACTGTTTTTT.

The chain is built from TRBV6-6 and TRBJ2-1; 10 nucleotides line up with TRBD2. Germline V gene sequence: CDR1 MNHNY, CDR2 SVGAGI (reference sequence). V trimming: 6 bases; J trimming: 6 bases; junction bases outside the gene matches: 5. CDR3 length: 14 residues. CDR3 residues: CASRLAGQVNEQFF. The CDR3 DNA sequence: TGTGCCAGCAGACTAGCGGGACAGGTCAATGAGCAGTTCTTC.

The chain carries TRBV6-5 and TRBJ2-7, with a tentative D call TRBD1 (5 bases). With 7 bases removed from V and 1 base from J, the gap between germline ends came to 11 bases. This CDR3 contains 13 residues. Germline CDR1 and CDR2: MNHEY and SVGAGI. This CDR3 reads CASTDSISYEQYF. The DNA for the CDR3 is TGTGCCAGCACTGACAGCATATCCTACGAGCAGTACTTC.